Given below is one TCR beta chain in context. The antigen is undetermined. Cultured CD4+ T cells had their DNA profiled by the Oncomine TCR Beta short-read assay. TCRdb re-called the PCR reads through MiXCR, storing one row per CDR3 protein. The sample lists roughly 10,000 distinct CDR3 sequences, about 60% occurring once. The germline CDR1 and CDR2 sequences are DFQATT and SNEGSKA (reference sequence). CDR3 size: 14 residues. Trimming removed 0 bases from V and 5 bases from J, with 13 bases in between. The data originate from a study of vaccination and CD4 T cells after COVID-19. Study results and caveats: Sampling was limited to relatively few convalescent patients, with no early post-infection timepoints studied.

Treatment described: roughly nine-day PBMC culture with coronavirus spike peptide pools or control peptides (ViraFEST assay). This TCR came from a human donor who had recovered from COVID-19. Material for sequencing was CD4+ T cells from blood, cultured in vitro. The V call is TRBV20-1, the J call TRBJ1-2, with D hard to call. CDR3 sequence reads: CSARDTRYNYGYTF. For the CDR3, the DNA is TGCAGTGCTAGAGATACGCGTTATAATTATGGCTACACCTTC.